Below, 8 T cell receptor beta chains from the same sample are listed, as sequenced in a study of regulatory T cells in long-lasting Graves disease. Arm-PCR of CDR3 regions with iRepertoire HTBI primers generated TCR beta libraries. Using its own MiXCR run on the multiplex PCR reads, TCRdb lists one record per CDR3 protein. The profile shows 360,000 or so distinct CDR3 sequences, roughly 25% of them singletons. Time point of the sample: persistent/refractory GD, antithyroid drugs over 5 years with positive TRAb. RNA isolated from PBMCs was used to make the TCR library. Here the sequenced sample was peripheral blood mononuclear cells (PBMCs), taken when the disease was refractory, from a patient treated with antithyroid drugs. The receptors shown here come from a woman in her forties with Graves disease.

This clonotype was counted a few times. The chain couples TRBV29-1 to TRBJ1-1; D gene uncertain. V dropped 5 bases and J dropped 1 base, with 8 bases sitting between them. The CDR3 spans 12 residues. Germline CDR1 SQVTM, CDR2 ANQGSEA. The CDR3 DNA is TGCAGCGTTTTTGACTGGAACACTGAAGCTTTCTTT. It specifies CSVFDWNTEAFF.

There are a few counts of this clonotype. This chain links TRBV19 with TRBJ2-7, with D possibly being TRBD2 (6 bases). V was shortened by 6 bases and J by 6 bases, with 15 bases between the two germline ends. CDR3 length equals 13 residues. Germline CDR1 reads LNHDA; CDR2 reads SQIVND (reference sequence). DNA for the CDR3: TGTGCCAGTAGCTCGACTAGTCGGCTCGAGCAGTACTTC. Residues: CASSSTSRLEQYF.

V and J are TRBV28 and TRBJ2-1; the D gene is possibly TRBD1 (6 bases). Trimming removed 6 bases at V and 4 bases at J, with 7 bases between. Germline V gives CDR1 MDHEN, CDR2 SYDVKM. The CDR3 runs to 12 residues. CDR3: CASRGGYNEQFF. CDR3 coding DNA: TGTGCCAGCAGAGGGGGTTACAATGAGCAGTTCTTC.

This clonotype has a handful of counts. The chain carries TRBV15 and TRBJ1-2, with D possibly being TRBD1 (6 bases). CDR1 is LNHNV, CDR2 YYDKDF, per germline (reference sequence). The V end lost 4 bases, the J end lost 4 bases, and 13 bases lay between the germline ends. The CDR3 contains 14 residues. CDR3 in DNA: TGTGCCACCAGCATTTCTCTGACAGGCTATGGCTACACCTTC. Translating gives CATSISLTGYGYTF.

The rearrangement uses TRBV12-3 or TRBV12-4 and TRBJ2-2; 7 positions agree with TRBD2. The CDR3 is 16 amino acids. V lost 5 bases, J lost 5 bases, and 11 bases stayed unmatched. CDR3 protein: CASSRLAGVYTGELFF. DNA for the CDR3: TGTGCCAGCAGTCGCCTCGCGGGAGTTTATACCGGGGAGCTGTTTTTT.

This clonotype was found many times. The chain combines TRBV11-2 with TRBJ1-1, with 10 positions matching TRBD1. V lost 3 bases, J lost 1 base, and 17 bases stayed unmatched. Germline V gives CDR1 SGHAT, CDR2 FQNNGV. CDR3 length: 20 amino acids. The CDR3 DNA is TGTGCCAGCAGCTTTCTCGATTGGGGGACAGGGGCTCCTTCGAACACTGAAGCTTTCTTT. This gives the protein CASSFLDWGTGAPSNTEAFF.

This clonotype has just a few counts. The chain recombines TRBV11-2 with TRBJ2-2; 10 bases are shared with TRBD2. V shed 5 bases, J shed 6 bases, and the junction held 6 bases outside the gene matches. The CDR3 totals 15 residues. The germline V gene has CDR1 SGHAT and CDR2 FQNNGV. CDR3 nucleotides: TGTGCCAGCAGCCGGTCCCTAGCGGGAGCCGGGGAGCTGTTTTTT. Translation gives CASSRSLAGAGELFF.

This clonotype was detected only once. This chain links TRBV2 with TRBJ1-5, with D possibly being TRBD1 (5 bases). Trimming shortened V by 4 bases and J by 7 bases, and 11 bases separated the two germline ends. CDR1 and CDR2 (germline): SNHLY, FYNNEI. The CDR3 covers 13 residues. The CDR3 DNA reads TGTGCCAGCAGTGTCCATGGGGGGCAGCCCCAGCATTTT. This translates into CASSVHGGQPQHF.